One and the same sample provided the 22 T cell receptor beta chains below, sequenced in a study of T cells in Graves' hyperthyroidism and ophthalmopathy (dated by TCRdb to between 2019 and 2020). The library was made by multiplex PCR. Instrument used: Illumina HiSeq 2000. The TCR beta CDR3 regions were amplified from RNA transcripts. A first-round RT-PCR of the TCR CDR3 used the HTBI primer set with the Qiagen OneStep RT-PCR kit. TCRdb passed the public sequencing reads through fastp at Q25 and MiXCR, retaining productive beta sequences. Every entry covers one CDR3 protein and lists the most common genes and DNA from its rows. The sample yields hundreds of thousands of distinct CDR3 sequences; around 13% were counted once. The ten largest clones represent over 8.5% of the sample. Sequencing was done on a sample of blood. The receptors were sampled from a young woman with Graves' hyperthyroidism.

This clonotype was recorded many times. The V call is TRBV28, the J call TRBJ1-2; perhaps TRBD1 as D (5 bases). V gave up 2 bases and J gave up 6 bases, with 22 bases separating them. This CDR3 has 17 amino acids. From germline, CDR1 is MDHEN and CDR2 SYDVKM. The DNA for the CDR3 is TGTGCCAGCAGTTTAGGAGGGACCTACACCGGCTGGAATGGCTACACCTTC. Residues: CASSLGGTYTGWNGYTF.

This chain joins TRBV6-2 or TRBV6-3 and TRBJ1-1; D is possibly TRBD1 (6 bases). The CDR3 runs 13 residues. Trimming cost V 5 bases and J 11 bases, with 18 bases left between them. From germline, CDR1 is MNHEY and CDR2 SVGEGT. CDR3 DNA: TGTGCCAGCAGTCAATTAACCGGGACAAAGGCTTTCTTT. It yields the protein CASSQLTGTKAFF.

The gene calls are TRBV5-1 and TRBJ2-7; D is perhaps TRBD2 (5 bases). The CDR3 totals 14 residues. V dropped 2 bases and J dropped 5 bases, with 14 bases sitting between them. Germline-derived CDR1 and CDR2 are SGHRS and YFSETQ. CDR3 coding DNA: TGCGCCAGCAGCTTACTTGCCGCCGGGAACGAGCAGTACTTC. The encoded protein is CASSLLAAGNEQYF.

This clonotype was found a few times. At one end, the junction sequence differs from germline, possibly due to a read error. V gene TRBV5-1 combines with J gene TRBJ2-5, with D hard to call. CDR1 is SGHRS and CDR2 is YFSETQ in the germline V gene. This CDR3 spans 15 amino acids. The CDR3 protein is CANSLAVGLQETQYF. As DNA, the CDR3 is TGCGCCAACAGCTTGGCCGTTGGGCTACAAGAGACCCAGTACTTC. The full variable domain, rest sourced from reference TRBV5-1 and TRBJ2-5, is KAGVTQTPRYLIKTRGQQVTLSCSPISGHRSVSWYQQTPGQGLQFLFEYFSETQRNKGNFPGRFSGRQFSNSRSEMNVSTLELGDSALYLCANSLAVGLQETQYFGPGTRLLVL.

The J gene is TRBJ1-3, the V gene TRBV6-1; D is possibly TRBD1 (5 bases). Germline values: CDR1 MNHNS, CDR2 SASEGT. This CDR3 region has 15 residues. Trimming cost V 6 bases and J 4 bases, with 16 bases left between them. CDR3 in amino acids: CASSNLPEGGNTIYF. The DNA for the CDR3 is TGTGCCAGCAGCAACCTCCCCGAGGGGGGAAACACCATATATTTT.

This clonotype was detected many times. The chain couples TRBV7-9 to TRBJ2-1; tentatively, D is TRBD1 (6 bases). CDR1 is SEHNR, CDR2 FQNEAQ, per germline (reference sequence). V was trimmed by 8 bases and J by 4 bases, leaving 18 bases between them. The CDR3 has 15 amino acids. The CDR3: CASFGFGQLYNEQFF. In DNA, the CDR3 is TGTGCCAGCTTTGGGTTCGGACAGCTTTACAATGAGCAGTTCTTC.

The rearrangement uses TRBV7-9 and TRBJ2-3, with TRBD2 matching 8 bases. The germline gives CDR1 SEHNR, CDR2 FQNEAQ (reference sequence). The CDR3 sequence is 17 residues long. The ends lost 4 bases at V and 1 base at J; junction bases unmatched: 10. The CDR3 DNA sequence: TGTGCCAGCAGCTGGACCCACGGGGGGGCCCGCACAGATACGCAGTATTTT. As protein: CASSWTHGGARTDTQYF.

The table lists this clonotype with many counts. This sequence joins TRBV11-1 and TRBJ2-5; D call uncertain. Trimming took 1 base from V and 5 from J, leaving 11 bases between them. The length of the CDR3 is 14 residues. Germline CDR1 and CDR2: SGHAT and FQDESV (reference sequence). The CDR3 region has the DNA TGTGCCAGCAGCTTAGTCCCCTGGACGGAGACCCAGTACTTC. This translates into CASSLVPWTETQYF.

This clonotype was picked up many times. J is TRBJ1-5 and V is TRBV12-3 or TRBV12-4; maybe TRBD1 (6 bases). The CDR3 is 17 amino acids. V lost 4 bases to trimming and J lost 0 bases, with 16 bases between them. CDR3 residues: CASSSLGGHHSNQPQHF. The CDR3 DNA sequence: TGTGCCAGCAGTTCCCTAGGGGGGCACCATAGCAATCAGCCCCAGCATTTT.

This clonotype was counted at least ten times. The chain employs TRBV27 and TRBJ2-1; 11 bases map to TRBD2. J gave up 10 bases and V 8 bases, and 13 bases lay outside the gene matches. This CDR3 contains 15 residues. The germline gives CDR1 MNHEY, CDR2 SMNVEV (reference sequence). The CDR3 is CASATPSGRSEEQFF. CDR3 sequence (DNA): TGTGCCAGCGCAACCCCTAGCGGGAGGAGCGAAGAGCAGTTCTTC.

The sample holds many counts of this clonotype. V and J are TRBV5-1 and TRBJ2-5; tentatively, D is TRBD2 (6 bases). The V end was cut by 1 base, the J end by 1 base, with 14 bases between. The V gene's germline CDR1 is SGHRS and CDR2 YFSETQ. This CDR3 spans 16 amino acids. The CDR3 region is CASSLTAGSRQETQYF. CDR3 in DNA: TGCGCCAGCAGCTTGACGGCGGGGTCACGCCAAGAGACCCAGTACTTC.

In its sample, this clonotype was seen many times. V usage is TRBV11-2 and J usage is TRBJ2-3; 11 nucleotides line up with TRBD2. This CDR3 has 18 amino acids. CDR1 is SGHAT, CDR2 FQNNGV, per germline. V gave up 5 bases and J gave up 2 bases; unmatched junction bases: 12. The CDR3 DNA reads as TGTGCCAGCAGCAATACTAATCGACTAGCGGGGATCACAGATACGCAGTATTTT. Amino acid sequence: CASSNTNRLAGITDTQYF. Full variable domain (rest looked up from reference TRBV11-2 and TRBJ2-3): EAGVAQSPRYKIIEKRQSVAFWCNPISGHATLYWYQQILGQGPKLLIQFQNNGVVDDSQLPKDRFSAERLKGVDSTLKIQPAKLEDSAVYLCASSNTNRLAGITDTQYFGPGTRLTVL.

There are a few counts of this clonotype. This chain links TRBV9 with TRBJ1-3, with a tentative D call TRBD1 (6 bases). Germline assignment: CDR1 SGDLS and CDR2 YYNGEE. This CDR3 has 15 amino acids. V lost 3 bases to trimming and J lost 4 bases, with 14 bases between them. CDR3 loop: CASSANTGMGNTIYF. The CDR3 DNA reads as TGTGCCAGCAGCGCGAACACAGGGATGGGAAACACCATATATTTT.

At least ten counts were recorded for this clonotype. The CDR3 region is CAWSGISSETQYF. CDR3 nucleotide sequence: TGTGCCTGGAGTGGGATTTCTTCCGAGACCCAGTACTTC. The chain uses TRBV30 and TRBJ2-5, with unresolved D. Deletions cut 1 base from V and 5 bases from J, with 11 bases between. The CDR3 runs 13 residues. The germline V gene encodes CDR1 GTSNPN and CDR2 SVGIG (reference sequence).

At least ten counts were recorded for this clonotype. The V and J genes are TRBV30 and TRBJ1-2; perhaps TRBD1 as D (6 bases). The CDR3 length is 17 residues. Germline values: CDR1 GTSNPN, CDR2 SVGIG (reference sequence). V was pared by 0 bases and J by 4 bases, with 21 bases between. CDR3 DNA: TGTGCCTGGAGTGTATTGGGGGCCCGGGACGTGCGCTATGGCTACACCTTC. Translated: CAWSVLGARDVRYGYTF.

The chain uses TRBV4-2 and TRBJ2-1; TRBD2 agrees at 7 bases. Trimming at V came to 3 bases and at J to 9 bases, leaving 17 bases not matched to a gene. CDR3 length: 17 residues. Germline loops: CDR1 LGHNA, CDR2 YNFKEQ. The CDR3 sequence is CASSQRPSGGMGTEQFF. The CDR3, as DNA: TGTGCCAGCAGCCAGAGACCTAGCGGCGGAATGGGCACTGAGCAGTTCTTC.

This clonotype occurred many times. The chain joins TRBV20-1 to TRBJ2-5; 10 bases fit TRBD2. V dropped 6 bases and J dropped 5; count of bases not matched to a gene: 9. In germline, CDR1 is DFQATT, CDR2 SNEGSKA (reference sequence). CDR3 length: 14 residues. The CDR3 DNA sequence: TGCAGTGCGAGCCCTGGGACTAGCGTGGAGACCCAGTACTTC. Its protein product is CSASPGTSVETQYF.

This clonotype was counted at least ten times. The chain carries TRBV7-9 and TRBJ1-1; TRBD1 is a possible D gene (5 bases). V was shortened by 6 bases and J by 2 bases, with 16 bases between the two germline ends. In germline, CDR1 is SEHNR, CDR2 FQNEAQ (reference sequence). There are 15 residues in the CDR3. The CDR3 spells CASRQTGGSNTEAFF. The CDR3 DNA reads TGTGCCAGCAGACAGACGGGGGGTTCAAACACTGAAGCTTTCTTT.

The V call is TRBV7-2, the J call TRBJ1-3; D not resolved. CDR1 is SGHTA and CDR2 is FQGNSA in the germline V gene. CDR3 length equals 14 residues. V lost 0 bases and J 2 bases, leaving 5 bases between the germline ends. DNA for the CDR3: TGTGCCAGCAGCTTAGCGGGGACTGGAAACACCATATATTTT. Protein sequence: CASSLAGTGNTIYF.

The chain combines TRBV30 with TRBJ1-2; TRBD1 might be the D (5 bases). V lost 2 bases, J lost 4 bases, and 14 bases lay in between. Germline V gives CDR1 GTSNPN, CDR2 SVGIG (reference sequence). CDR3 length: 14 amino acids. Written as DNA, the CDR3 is TGTGCCTGGAGTCGGGACTCAAGGCTCTATGGCTACACCTTC. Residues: CAWSRDSRLYGYTF.

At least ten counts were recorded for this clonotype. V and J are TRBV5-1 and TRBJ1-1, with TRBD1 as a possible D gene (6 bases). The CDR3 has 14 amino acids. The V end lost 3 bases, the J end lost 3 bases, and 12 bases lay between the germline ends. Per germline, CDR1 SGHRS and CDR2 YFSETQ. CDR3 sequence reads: CASSSTGLDTEAFF. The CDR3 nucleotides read TGCGCCAGCAGCTCGACAGGTTTGGACACTGAAGCTTTCTTT.

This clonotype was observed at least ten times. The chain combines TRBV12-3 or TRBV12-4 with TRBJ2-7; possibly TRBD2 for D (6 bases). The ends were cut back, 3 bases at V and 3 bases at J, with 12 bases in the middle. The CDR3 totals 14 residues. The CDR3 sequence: CASSFLGGSYEQYF. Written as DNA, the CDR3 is TGTGCCAGCAGTTTCCTTGGGGGGAGCTACGAGCAGTACTTC.